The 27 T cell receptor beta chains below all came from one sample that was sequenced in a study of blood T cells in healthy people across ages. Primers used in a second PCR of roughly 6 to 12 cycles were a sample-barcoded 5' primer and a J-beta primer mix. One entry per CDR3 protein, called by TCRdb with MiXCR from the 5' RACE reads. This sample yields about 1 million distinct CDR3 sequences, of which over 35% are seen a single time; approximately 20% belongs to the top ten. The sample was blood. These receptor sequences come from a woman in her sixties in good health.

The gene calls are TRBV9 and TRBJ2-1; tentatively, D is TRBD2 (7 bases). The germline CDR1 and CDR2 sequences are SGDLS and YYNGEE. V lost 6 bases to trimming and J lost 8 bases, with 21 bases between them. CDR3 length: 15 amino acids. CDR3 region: CASTIGGGAVDEQFF. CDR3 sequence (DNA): TGTGCCAGCACCATAGGGGGGGGGGCGGTCGATGAGCAGTTCTTC.

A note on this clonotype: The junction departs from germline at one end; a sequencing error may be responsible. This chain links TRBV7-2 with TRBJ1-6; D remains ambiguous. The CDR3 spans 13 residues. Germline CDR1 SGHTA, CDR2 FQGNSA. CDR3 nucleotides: TGTGCCGGCAGGCCTATGGCAAATTCACCCCTCCACTTT. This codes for CAGRPMANSPLHF. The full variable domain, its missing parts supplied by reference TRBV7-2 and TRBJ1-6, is GAGVSQSPSNKVTEKGKDVELRCDPISGHTALYWYRQSLGQGLEFLIYFQGNSAPDKSGLPSDRFSAERTGGSVSTLTIQRTQQEDSAVYLCAGRPMANSPLHFGNGTRLTVT.

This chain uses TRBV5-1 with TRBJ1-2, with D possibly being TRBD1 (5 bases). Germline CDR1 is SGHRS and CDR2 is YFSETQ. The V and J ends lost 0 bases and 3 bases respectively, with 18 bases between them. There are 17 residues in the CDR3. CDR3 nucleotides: TGCGCCAGCAGCTTGGGACCTCTAAGAGGGGCCCACTATGGCTACACCTTC. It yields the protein CASSLGPLRGAHYGYTF.

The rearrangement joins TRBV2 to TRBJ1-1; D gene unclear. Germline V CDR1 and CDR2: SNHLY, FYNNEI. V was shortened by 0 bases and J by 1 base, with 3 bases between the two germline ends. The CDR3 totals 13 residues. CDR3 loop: CASSEAPNTEAFF. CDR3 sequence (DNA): TGTGCCAGCAGTGAAGCCCCGAACACTGAAGCTTTCTTT. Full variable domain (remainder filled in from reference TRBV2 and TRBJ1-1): EPEVTQTPSHQVTQMGQEVILRCVPISNHLYFYWYRQILGQKVEFLVSFYNNEISEKSEIFDDQFSVERPDGSNFTLKIRSTKLEDSAMYFCASSEAPNTEAFFGQGTRLTVV.

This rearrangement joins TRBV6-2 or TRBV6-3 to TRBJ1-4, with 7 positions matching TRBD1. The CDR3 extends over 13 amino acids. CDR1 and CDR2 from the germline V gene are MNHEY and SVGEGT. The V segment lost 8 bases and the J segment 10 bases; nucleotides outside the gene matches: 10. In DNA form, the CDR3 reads TGTGCCAGCTCGCCGGGACAGCCTGGAAAACTGTTTTTT. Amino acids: CASSPGQPGKLFF.

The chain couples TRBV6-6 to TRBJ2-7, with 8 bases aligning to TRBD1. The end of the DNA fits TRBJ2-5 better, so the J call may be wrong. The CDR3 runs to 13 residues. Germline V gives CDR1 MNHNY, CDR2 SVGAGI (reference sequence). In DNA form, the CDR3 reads TGTGCCAGCAAAACAGGGGGAAGAGAGACCCAGTACTTC. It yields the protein CASKTGGRETQYF.

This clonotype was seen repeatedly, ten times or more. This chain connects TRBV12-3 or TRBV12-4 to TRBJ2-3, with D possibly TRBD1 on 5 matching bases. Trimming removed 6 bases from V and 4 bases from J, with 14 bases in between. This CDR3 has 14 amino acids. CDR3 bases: TGTGCCAGCAGCCCGCTGCAGGGTGCAGATACGCAGTATTTT. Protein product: CASSPLQGADTQYF.

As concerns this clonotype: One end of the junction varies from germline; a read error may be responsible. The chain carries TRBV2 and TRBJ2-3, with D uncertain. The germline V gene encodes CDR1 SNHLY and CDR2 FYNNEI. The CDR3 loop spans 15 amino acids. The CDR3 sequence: CACSKDGRYTDTQYF. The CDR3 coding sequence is TGTGCCTGCAGCAAGGACGGCAGATACACAGATACGCAGTATTTT.

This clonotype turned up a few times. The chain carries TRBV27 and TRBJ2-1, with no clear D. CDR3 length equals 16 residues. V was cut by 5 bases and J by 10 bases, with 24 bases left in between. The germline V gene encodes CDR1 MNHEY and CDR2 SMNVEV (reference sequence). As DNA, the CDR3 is TGTGCCAGCAGTCCGCGTCCAGCCCGATCTCCCCACGAGCAGTTCTTC. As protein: CASSPRPARSPHEQFF.

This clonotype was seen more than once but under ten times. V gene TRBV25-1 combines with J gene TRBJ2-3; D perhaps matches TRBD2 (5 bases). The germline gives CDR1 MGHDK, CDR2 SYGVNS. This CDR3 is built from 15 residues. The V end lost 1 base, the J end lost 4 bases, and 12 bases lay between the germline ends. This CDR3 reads CASSESEGAADTQYF. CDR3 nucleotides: TGTGCCAGCAGTGAATCAGAGGGAGCGGCAGATACGCAGTATTTT.

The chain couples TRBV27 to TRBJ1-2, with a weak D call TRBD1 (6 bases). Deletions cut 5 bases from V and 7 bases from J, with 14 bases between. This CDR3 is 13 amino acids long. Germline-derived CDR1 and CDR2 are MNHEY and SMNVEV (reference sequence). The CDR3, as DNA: TGTGCCAGCAGTCTTACAGGGACTCGTGGCTACACCTTC. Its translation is CASSLTGTRGYTF.

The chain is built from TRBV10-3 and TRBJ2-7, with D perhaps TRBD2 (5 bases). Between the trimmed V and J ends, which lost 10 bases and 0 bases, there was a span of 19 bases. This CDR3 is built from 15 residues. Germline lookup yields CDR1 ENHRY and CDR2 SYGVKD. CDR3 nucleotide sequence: TGTGCCACTTCCCGGGGAGTCACCAACTCCTACGAGCAGTACTTC. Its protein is CATSRGVTNSYEQYF.

The CDR3 DNA follows: TGTGCCAGCAGGCGGCGGGAGAGTACCGGGGAGCTGTTTTTT. It translates to CASRRRESTGELFF. The chain has TRBV7-3 and TRBJ2-2; 7 bases map to TRBD2. This CDR3 comprises 14 residues. V gave up 6 bases and J gave up 5 bases; unmatched junction bases: 6. Germline V gene data show CDR1 as SGHTA and CDR2 as FQGTGA.

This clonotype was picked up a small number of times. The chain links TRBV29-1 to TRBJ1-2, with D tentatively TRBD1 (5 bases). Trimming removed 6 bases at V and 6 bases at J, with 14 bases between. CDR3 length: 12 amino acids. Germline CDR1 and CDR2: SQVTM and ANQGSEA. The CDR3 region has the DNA TGCAGCGTCCCTGAGGGGAAGGATGGCTACACCTTC. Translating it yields CSVPEGKDGYTF.

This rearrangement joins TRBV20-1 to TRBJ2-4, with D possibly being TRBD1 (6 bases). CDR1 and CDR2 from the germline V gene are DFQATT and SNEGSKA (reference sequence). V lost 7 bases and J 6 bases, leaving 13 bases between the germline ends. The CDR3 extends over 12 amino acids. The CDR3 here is CSVRGLRNIQYF. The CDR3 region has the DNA TGCAGTGTTAGGGGGTTAAGAAACATTCAGTACTTC.

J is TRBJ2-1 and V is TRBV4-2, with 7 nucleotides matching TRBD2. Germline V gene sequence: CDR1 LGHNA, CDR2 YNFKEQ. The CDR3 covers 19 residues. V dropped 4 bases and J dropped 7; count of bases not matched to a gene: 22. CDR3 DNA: TGTGCCAGCAGCCGATGGGGACGGGGAGCGGGAAGGGATGGGAATGAGCAGTTCTTC. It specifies CASSRWGRGAGRDGNEQFF.

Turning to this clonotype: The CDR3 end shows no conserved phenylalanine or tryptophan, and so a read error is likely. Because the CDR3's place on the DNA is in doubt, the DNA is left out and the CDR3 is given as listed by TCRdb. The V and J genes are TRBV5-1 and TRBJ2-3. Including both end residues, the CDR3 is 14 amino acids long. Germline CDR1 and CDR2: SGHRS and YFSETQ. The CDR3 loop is CASSLIELNSEQYL.

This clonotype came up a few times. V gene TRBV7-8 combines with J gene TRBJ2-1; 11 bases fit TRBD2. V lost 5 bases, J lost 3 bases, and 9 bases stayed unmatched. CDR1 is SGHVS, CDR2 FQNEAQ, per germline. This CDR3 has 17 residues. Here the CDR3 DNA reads TGTGCCAGCAGCCGCTCGGGACTAGCGGTTAGCTACAATGAGCAGTTCTTC. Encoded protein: CASSRSGLAVSYNEQFF.

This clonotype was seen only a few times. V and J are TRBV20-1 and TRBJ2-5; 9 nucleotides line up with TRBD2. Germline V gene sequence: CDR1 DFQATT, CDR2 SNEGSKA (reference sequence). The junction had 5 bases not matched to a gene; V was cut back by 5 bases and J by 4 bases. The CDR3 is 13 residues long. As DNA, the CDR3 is TGCAGTGCTGGTAGCGGGAGCAGAGAGACCCAGTACTTC. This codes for CSAGSGSRETQYF.

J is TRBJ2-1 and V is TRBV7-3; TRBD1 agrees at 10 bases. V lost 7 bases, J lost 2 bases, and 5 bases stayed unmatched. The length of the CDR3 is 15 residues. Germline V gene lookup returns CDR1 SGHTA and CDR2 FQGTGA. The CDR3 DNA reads TGTGCCAGCAACCGAGGACAGGGGGCCTACAATGAGCAGTTCTTC. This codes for CASNRGQGAYNEQFF.

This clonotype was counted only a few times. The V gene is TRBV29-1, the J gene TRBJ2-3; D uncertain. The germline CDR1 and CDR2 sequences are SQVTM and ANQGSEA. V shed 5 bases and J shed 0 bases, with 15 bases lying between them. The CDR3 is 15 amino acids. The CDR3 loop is CSVTRPSISTDTQYF. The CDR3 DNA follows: TGCAGCGTTACCCGACCAAGCATTAGCACAGATACGCAGTATTTT.

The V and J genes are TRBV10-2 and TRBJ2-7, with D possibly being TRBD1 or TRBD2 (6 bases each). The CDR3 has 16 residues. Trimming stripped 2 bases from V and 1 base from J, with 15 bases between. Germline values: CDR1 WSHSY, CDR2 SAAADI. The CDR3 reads CASSEPGAGTSYEQYF. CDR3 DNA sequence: TGCGCCAGCAGTGAGCCGGGGGCCGGGACTTCCTACGAGCAGTACTTC.

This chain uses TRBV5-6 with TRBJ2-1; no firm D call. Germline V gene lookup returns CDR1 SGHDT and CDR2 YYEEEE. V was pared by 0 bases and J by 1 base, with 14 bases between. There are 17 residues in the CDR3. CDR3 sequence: CASSLAPVEWSYNEQFF. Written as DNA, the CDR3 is TGTGCCAGCAGCTTGGCCCCGGTGGAGTGGTCCTACAATGAGCAGTTCTTC. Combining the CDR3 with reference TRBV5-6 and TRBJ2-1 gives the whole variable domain DAGVTQSPTHLIKTRGQQVTLRCSPKSGHDTVSWYQQALGQGPQFIFQYYEEEERQRGNFPDRFSGHQFPNYSSELNVNALLLGDSALYLCASSLAPVEWSYNEQFFGPGTRLTVL.

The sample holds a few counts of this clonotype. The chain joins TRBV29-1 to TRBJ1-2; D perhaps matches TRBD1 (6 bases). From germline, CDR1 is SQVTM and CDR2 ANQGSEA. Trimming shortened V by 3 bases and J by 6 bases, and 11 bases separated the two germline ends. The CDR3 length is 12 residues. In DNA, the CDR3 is TGCAGCGTTGAGGAAGGGGGGGATGGCTACACCTTC. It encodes CSVEEGGDGYTF.

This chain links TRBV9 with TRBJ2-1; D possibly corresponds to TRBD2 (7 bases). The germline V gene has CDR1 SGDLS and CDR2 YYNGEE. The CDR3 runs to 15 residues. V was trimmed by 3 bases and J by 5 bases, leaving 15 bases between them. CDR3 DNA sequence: TGTGCCAGCAGCGCAAGCGGGACAACACACAATGAGCAGTTCTTC. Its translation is CASSASGTTHNEQFF.

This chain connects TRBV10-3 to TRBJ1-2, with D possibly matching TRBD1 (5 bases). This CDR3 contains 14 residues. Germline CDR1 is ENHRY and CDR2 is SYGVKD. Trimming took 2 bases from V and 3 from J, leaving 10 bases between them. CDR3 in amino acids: CAISEGRGDYGYTF. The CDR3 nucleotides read TGTGCCATCAGTGAGGGGAGAGGGGACTATGGCTACACCTTC.

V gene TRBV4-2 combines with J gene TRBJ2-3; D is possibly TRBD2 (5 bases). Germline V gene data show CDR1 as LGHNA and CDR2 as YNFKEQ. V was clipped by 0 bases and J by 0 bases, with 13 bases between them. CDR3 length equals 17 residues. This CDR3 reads CASSQDRSSASTDTQYF. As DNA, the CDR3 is TGTGCCAGCAGCCAAGATAGGAGTAGCGCGAGCACAGATACGCAGTATTTT.